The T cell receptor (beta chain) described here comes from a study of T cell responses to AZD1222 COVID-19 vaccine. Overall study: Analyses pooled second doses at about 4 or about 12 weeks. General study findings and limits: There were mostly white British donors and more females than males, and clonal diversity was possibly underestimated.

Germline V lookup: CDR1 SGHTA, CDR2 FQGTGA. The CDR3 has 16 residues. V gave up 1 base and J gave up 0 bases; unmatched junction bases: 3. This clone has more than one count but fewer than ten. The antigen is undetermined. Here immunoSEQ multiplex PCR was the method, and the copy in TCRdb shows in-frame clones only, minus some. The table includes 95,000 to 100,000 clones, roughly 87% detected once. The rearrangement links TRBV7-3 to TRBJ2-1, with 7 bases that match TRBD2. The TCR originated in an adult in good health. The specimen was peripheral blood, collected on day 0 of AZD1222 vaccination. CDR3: CASSLMGGASYNEQFF. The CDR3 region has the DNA TGTGCCAGCAGCTTAATGGGAGGGGCCTCCTACAATGAGCAGTTCTTC.